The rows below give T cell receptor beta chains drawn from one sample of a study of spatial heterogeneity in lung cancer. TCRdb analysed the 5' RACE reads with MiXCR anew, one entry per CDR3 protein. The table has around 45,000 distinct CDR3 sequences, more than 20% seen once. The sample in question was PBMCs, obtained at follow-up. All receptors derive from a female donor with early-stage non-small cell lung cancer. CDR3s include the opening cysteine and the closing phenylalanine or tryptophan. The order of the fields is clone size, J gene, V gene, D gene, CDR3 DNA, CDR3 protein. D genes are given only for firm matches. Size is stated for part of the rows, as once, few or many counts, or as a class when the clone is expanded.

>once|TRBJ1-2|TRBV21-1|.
TGTGCCAGCAGCAAAGATGGTCCGCGGTTCAGCTATGGCTACACCTTC
CASSKDGPRFSYGYTF
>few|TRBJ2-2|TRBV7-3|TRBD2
TGTGCCAGCAGCCGTGTAGCGGGGGTGAGCACCGGGGAGCTGTTTTTT
CASSRVAGVSTGELFF
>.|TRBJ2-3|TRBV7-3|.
TGTGCCAGCAGTTATACTTCCGATACGCAGTATTTT
CASSYTSDTQYF
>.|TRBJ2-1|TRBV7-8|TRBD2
TGTGCCAGCAGCCAGCGGGGGGGCCCCTACAATGAGCAGTTCTTC
CASSQRGGPYNEQFF
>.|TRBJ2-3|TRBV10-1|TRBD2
TGCGCCAGCAGTGATAGCGGGAGAGGGGCAGATACGCAGTATTTT
CASSDSGRGADTQYF
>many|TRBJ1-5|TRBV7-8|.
TGTGCCAGCAGCTTAGAAAGGAGCAATCAGCCCCAGCATTTT
CASSLERSNQPQHF
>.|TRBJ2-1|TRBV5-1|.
TGCGCCAGCAGCTTGGCGTTGGGGCCGGGGGATGAGCAGTTCTTC
CASSLALGPGDEQFF
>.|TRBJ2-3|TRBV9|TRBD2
TGTGCCAGCAGCGTAGCTGGTCTAGCGGGAGTAACAGATACGCAGTATTTT
CASSVAGLAGVTDTQYF
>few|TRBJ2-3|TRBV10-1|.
TGCGCCAGCAGTGATTTGCGGGACACAGATACGCAGTATTTT
CASSDLRDTDTQYF
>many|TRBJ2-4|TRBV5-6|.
TGTGCCAGCAGCTTGTATCCCCAAAAAAACATTCAGTACTTC
CASSLYPQKNIQYF
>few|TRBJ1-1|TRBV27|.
TGTGCCAGCAGTTTACTGGGGGGACGCACTGAAGCTTTCTTT
CASSLLGGRTEAFF
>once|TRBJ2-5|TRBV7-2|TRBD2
TGTGCCAGCACCTCCAGCGGGGTCCAAGAGACCCAGTACTTC
CASTSSGVQETQYF
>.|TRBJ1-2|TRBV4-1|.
TGCGCCAGCAGCCAAGTCGACGCCACCGGCTACACCTTC
CASSQVDATGYTF
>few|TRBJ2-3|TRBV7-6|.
TGTGCCAGCAGCGTAACTAGCTTGCGGCAAGATACGCAGTATTTT
CASSVTSLRQDTQYF
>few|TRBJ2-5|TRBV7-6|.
TGTGCCAGTGGCCGGTTGGAAGAGACCCAGTACTTC
CASGRLEETQYF
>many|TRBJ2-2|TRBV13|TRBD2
TGTGCCAGCACCAAAGCGGGAGACAGTCTCCTAACTCCCGGGGGCACCGGGGAGCTGTTTTTT
CASTKAGDSLLTPGGTGELFF
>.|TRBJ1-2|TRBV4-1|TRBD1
TGCGCCAGCAGCCAACCCGCAGGGGGCGCGAACTATGGCTACACCTTC
CASSQPAGGANYGYTF
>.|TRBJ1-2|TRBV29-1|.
TGCAGCGTTGACTTTACTGATGGCTACACCTTC
CSVDFTDGYTF
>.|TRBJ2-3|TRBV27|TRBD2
TGTGCCAGCCATCTAGCGGGGGGCACAGATACGCAGTATTTT
CASHLAGGTDTQYF
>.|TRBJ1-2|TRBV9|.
TGTGCCAGCAGCGATACCGGGACGCTCTACTTC
CASSDTGTLYF
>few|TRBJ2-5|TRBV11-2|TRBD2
TGTGCCAGCAGCTTAGGGCTAGCGGGGGCCCAAGAGACCCAGTACTTC
CASSLGLAGAQETQYF
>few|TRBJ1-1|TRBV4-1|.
TGCGCCAGCAGCCCCCCCCGGGACACCCACCCAGCTTTCTTT
CASSPPRDTHPAFF
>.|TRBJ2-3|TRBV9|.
TGTGCCAGCAGCGTAGGGTGGGCCGCAGATACGCAGTATTTT
CASSVGWAADTQYF
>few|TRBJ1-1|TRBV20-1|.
TGCAGCGTGTCGGCAGGGCCGGCTTACGGCACTGAAGCTTTCTTT
CSVSAGPAYGTEAFF
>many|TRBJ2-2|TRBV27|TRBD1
TGTGCCAGCATGCAGGGGGCGTTGGGGGAGCTGTTTTTT
CASMQGALGELFF
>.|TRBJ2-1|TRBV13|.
TGTGCCAGCGCGGAGAGGGGGGTGTACAATGAGCAGTTCTTC
CASAERGVYNEQFF
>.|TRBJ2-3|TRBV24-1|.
TGTGCCACCTCCACTTCCCCGGGACACGGCACAGATACGCAGTATTTT
CATSTSPGHGTDTQYF
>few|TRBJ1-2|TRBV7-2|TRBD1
TGTGCCAGCAGCTCAGACCGACAGGGTCTATATGGCTACACCTTC
CASSSDRQGLYGYTF
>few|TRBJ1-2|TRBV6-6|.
TGTGCCAACGGCGGGGGAGGCTATGGCTACACCTTC
CANGGGGYGYTF
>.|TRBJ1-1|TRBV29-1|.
TGCAGCGTACTGGGGGCCCACACCTTTCTGACTGAAGCTTTCTTT
CSVLGAHTFLTEAFF
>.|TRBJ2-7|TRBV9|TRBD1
TGTGCCAGCAGCGTCGGGACAGCAGCCTACGAGCAGTACTTC
CASSVGTAAYEQYF
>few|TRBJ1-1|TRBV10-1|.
TGCGCCAGCAGTGAGTCGTTGGAGGGTGAAGCTTTCTTT
CASSESLEGEAFF
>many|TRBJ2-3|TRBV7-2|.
TGTGCCAGCAGCCTCCCGAGCACAGATACGCAGTATTTT
CASSLPSTDTQYF
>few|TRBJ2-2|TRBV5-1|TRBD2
TGCGCCAGCAGCTTGGATCCAGCGGGAGTCCTGAACACCGGGGAGCTGTTTTTT
CASSLDPAGVLNTGELFF
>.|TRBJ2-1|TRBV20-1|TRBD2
TGCAGTGCGAAGAGCGGGGCCTACTACAATGAGCAGTTCTTC
CSAKSGAYYNEQFF
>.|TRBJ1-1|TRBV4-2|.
TGTGCCAGCAGCCCGAGCCTGGGCATCATGAACACTGAAGCTTTCTTT
CASSPSLGIMNTEAFF
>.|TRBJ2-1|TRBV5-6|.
TGTGCCAGCAGCTTGGCCAGGGGCCTGGGGCGGAACTACAATGAGCAGTTCTTC
CASSLARGLGRNYNEQFF
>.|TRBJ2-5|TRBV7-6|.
TGTGCCAGCAGCTTAGCGCAGGAGACCCAGTACTTC
CASSLAQETQYF
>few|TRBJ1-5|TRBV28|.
TGTGCCAGCAGGGCGGAAGGGGTATGGCAGCCCCAGCATTTT
CASRAEGVWQPQHF
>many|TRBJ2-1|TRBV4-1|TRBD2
TGCGCCAGCAAGAAGCGAGAGCGGGAGGAGACTGAGCAGTTCTTC
CASKKREREETEQFF